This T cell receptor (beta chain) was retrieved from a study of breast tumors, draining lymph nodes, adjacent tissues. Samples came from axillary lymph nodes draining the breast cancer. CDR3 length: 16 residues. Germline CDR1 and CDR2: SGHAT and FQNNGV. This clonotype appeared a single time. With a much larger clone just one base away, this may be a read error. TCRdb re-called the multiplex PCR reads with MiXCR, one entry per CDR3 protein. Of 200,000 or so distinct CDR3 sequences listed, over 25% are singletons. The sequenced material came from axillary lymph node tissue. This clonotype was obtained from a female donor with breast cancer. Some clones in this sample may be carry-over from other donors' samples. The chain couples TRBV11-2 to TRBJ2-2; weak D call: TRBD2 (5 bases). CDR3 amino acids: CASSLYYGLNTGELLF. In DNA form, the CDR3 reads TGTGCCAGCAGCTTATATTATGGGCTGAACACCGGGGAGCTGCTTTTT.